This is a list of T cell receptor beta chains from one sample in a study of response to subunit inactivated influenza vaccine. TCRdb recomputed calls from the RT-PCR reads with MiXCR, one row per CDR3 protein. This sample has about 520,000 distinct CDR3 sequences; approximately 7.2% occur once, and the top ten carry approximately 14%. Source: PBMCs from blood, taken approximately 25 months after vaccination. Receptors were obtained from a man aged 50 to 69 who received an inactivated influenza vaccine. CDR3s include the opening cysteine and the closing phenylalanine or tryptophan.

V gene: TRBV4-1
CDR3 length: 18
J gene: TRBJ2-1
CDR3 protein: CASSQEQGLGASYNEQFF

V gene: TRBV30
CDR3 length: 13
J gene: TRBJ1-5
CDR3 protein: CAWSGGYQQPQHF

V gene: TRBV27
CDR3 length: 15
J gene: TRBJ2-5
CDR3 protein: CASKGTSGGKETQYF

V gene: TRBV29-1
CDR3 length: 16
J gene: TRBJ2-1
CDR3 protein: CSVDPDTGVSYNEQFF

V gene: TRBV5-6
CDR3 length: 13
J gene: TRBJ1-1
CDR3 protein: CASSLGGKGRAFF

V gene: TRBV11-2
CDR3 length: 18
J gene: TRBJ2-5
CDR3 protein: CASSFGTSGVERPETQYF

V gene: TRBV6-2/TRBV6-3
CDR3 length: 15
J gene: TRBJ2-7
CDR3 protein: CASSLTGADSYEQYF

V gene: TRBV12-3/TRBV12-4
CDR3 length: 15
J gene: TRBJ1-1
CDR3 protein: CASSSQGAPNTEAFF

V gene: TRBV11-2
CDR3 length: 20
J gene: TRBJ2-5
CDR3 protein: CASSSGPLKDFVGGWETQYF

V gene: TRBV12-3/TRBV12-4
CDR3 length: 15
J gene: TRBJ2-1
CDR3 protein: CASSPRSGASNEQFF

V gene: TRBV3-1
CDR3 length: 14
J gene: TRBJ2-7
CDR3 protein: CASSLGDSTYEQYF

V gene: TRBV20-1
CDR3 length: 13
J gene: TRBJ2-3
CDR3 protein: CSAWTGSTDTQYF

V gene: TRBV2
CDR3 length: 13
J gene: TRBJ1-2
CDR3 protein: CASSVSAVYGYTF

V gene: TRBV10-3
CDR3 length: 18
J gene: TRBJ2-1
CDR3 protein: CAISESFRGLAVYNEQFF

V gene: TRBV27
CDR3 length: 14
J gene: TRBJ2-7
CDR3 protein: CASRRDVGGYEQYF

V gene: TRBV28
CDR3 length: 14
J gene: TRBJ2-3
CDR3 protein: CASSLTQGGDTQYF

V gene: TRBV20-1
CDR3 length: 14
J gene: TRBJ2-7
CDR3 protein: CSASPRDVSYEQYF

V gene: TRBV28
CDR3 length: 12
J gene: TRBJ1-5
CDR3 protein: CASRSSQEPQHF

V gene: TRBV4-2
CDR3 length: 16
J gene: TRBJ2-1
CDR3 protein: CASSQELAGDYNEQFF

V gene: TRBV6-1
CDR3 length: 14
J gene: TRBJ1-5
CDR3 protein: CASSTPDRNQPQHF

V gene: TRBV3-1
CDR3 length: 16
J gene: TRBJ1-4
CDR3 protein: CASSARRTGGDEKLFF

V gene: TRBV6-2/TRBV6-3
CDR3 length: 10
J gene: TRBJ2-7
CDR3 protein: CASGQLRQYF

V gene: TRBV4-2
CDR3 length: 14
J gene: TRBJ2-7
CDR3 protein: CASSQDASSYEQYF

V gene: TRBV6-2/TRBV6-3
CDR3 length: 15
J gene: TRBJ2-1
CDR3 protein: CASSPPSGSSYEQFF